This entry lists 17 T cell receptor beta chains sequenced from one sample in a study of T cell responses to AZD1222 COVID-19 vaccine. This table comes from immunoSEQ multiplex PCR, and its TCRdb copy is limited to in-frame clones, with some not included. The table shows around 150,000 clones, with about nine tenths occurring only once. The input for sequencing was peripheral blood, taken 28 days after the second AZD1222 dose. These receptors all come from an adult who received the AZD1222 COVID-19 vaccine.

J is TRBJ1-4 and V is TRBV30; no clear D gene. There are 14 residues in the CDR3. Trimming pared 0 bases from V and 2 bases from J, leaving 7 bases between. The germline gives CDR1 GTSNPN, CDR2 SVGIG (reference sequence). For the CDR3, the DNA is TGTGCCTGGAGTGTTATAGCCACTAATGAAAAACTGTTTTTT. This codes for CAWSVIATNEKLFF.

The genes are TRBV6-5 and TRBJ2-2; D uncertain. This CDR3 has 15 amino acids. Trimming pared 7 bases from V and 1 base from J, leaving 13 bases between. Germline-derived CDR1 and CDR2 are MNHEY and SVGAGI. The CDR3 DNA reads TGTGCCAGCACCGAGTTGACGGGGAACACCGGGGAGCTGTTTTTT. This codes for CASTELTGNTGELFF.

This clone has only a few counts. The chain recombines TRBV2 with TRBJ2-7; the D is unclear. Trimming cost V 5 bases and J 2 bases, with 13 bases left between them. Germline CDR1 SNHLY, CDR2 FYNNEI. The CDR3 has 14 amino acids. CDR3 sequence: CASSLDDRTYEQYF. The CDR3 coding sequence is TGTGCCAGCAGTCTAGATGACCGAACCTACGAGCAGTACTTC.

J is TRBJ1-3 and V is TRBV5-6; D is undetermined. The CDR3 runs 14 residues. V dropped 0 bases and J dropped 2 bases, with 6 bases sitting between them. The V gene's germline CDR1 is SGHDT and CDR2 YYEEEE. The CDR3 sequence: CASSLEGTGNTIYF. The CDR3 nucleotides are TGTGCCAGCAGCTTGGAAGGGACTGGAAACACCATATATTTT.

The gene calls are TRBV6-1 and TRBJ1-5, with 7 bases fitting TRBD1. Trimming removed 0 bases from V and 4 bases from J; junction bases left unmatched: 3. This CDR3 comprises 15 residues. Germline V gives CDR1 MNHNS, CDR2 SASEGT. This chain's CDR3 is CASSEAGGRNQPQHF. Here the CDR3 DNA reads TGTGCCAGCAGTGAAGCAGGGGGCCGGAATCAGCCCCAGCATTTT.

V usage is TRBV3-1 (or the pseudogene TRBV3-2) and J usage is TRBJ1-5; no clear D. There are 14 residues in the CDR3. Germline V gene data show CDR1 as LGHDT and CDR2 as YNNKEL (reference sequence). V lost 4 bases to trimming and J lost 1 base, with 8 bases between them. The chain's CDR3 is CASSLGLSNQPQHF. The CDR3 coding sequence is TGTGCCAGCAGCCTGGGTCTGAGCAATCAGCCCCAGCATTTT.

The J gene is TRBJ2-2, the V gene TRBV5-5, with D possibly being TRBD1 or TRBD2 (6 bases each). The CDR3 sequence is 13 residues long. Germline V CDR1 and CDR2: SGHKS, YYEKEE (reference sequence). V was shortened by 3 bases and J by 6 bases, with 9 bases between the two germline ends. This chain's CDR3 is CASSSGAAGELFF. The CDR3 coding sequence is TGTGCCAGCAGCTCGGGGGCGGCCGGGGAGCTGTTTTTT.

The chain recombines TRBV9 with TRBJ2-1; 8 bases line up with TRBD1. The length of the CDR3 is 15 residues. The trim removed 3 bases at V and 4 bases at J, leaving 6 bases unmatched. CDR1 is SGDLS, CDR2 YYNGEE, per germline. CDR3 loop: CASSGGRGLYNEQFF. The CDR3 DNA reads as TGTGCCAGCAGCGGAGGCAGGGGGCTATACAATGAGCAGTTCTTC.

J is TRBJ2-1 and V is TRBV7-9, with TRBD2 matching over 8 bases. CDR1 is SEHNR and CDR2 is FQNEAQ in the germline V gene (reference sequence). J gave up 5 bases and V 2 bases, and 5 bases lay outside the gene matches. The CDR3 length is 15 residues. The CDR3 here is CASSLLREGHNEQFF. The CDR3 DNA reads TGTGCCAGCAGCTTACTCCGGGAGGGCCACAATGAGCAGTTCTTC.

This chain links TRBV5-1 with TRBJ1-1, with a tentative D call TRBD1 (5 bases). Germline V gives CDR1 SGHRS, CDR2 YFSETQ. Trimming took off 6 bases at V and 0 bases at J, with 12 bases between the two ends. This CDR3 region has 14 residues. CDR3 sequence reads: CASNPGLLNTEAFF. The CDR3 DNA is TGCGCCAGCAACCCGGGACTCCTGAACACTGAAGCTTTCTTT.

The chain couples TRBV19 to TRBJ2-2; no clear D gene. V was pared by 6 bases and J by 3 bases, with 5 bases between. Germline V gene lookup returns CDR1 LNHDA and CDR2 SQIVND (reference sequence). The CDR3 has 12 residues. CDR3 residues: CASRTYTGELFF. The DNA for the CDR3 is TGTGCCAGTAGAACATACACCGGGGAGCTGTTTTTT.

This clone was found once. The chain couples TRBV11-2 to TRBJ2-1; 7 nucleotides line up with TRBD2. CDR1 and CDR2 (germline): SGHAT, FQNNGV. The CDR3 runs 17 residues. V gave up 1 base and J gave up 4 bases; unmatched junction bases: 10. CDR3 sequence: CASSLVAASGIYNEQFF. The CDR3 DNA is TGTGCCAGCAGCTTAGTTGCAGCTAGCGGTATTTACAATGAGCAGTTCTTC. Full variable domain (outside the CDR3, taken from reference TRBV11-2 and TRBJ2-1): EAGVAQSPRYKIIEKRQSVAFWCNPISGHATLYWYQQILGQGPKLLIQFQNNGVVDDSQLPKDRFSAERLKGVDSTLKIQPAKLEDSAVYLCASSLVAASGIYNEQFFGPGTRLTVL.

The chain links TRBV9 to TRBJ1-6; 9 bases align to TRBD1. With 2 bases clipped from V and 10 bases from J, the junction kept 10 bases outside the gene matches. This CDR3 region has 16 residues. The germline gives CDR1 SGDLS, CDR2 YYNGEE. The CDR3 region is CASSVARGQGFSPLHF. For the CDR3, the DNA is TGTGCCAGCAGCGTGGCTCGGGGACAGGGATTCTCACCCCTCCACTTT.

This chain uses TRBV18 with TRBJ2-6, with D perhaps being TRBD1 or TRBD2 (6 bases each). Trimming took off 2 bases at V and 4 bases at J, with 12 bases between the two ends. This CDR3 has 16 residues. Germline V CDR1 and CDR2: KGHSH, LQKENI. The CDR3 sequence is CASSPEGGGGANVLTF. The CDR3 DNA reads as TGTGCCAGCTCACCAGAGGGGGGAGGAGGGGCCAACGTCCTGACTTTC.

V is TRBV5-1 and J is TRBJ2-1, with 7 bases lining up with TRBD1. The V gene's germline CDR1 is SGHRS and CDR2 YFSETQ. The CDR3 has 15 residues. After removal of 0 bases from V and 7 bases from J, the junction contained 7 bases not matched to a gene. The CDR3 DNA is TGCGCCAGCAGCTTGGGCAGGGGGACGGGGAATGAGCAGTTCTTC. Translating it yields CASSLGRGTGNEQFF.

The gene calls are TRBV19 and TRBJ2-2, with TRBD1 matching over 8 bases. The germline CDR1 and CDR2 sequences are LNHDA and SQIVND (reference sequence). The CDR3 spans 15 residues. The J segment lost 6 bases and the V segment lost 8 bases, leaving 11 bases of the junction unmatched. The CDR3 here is CASRVGQGGSGELFF. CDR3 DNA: TGTGCCAGTCGAGTTGGACAGGGAGGATCCGGGGAGCTGTTTTTT.

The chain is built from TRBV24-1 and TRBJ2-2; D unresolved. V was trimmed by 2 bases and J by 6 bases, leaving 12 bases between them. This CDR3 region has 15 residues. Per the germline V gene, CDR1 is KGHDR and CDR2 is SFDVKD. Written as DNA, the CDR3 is TGTGCCACCAGTGATTGGCTAGGAAACCCCGGGGAGCTGTTTTTT. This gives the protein CATSDWLGNPGELFF.